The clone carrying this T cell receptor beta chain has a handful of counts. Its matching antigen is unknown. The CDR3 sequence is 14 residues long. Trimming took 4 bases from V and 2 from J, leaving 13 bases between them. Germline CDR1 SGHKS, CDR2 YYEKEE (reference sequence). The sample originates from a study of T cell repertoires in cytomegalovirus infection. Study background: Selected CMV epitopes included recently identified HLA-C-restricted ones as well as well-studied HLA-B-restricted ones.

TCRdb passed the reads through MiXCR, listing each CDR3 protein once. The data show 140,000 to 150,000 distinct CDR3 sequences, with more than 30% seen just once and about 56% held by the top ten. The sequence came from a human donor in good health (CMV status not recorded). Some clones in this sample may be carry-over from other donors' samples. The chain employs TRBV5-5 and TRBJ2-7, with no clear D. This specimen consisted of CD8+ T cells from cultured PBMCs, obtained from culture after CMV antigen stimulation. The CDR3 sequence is CASSTLQGTYEQYF. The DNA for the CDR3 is TGTGCCAGCAGCACCCTACAAGGGACCTACGAGCAGTACTTC.